The source of this T cell receptor (beta chain) is a study of radiation and T cells in renal cell carcinoma. Time point in this sample: blood 4 weeks post-SBRT, at nephrectomy. Treatment defined: 15 Gy SBRT to primary tumor, nephrectomy 4 weeks later. Study-wide points: Top tumor clonotypes rose in blood 2 weeks post-radiation, then contracted.

The table came from immunoSEQ multiplex PCR; TCRdb's copy has only in-frame clones and leaves some out. The sample contains 140,000 or so clones, 86% of which appear only once. As concerns this clone: What it binds is unknown.

The receptor comes from a woman between 45 and 65 years old with renal cell carcinoma. Sequencing used blood, obtained from a patient whose treatment included radiotherapy and nephrectomy.

The CDR3, as DNA: TGTGCAACCAGCCCCCATGGCCGGGGGACAGCTGAGACCCAGTACTTC. This translates into CATSPHGRGTAETQYF. The chain recombines TRBV25-1 with TRBJ2-5; D perhaps matches TRBD1 (7 bases). CDR3 length: 16 amino acids. Germline V lookup: CDR1 MGHDK, CDR2 SYGVNS.